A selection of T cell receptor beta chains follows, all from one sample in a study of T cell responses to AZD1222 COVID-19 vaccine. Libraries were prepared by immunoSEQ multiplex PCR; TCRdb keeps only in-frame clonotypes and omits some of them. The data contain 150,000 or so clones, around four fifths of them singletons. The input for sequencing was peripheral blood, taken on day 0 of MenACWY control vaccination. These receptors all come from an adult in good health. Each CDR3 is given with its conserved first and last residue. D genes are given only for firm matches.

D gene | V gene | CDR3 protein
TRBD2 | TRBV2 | CATSSSGGAVKETQYF
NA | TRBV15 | CATSRGGGSTEAFF
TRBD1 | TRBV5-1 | CASSTGQNYGYTF
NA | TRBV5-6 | CASSPPGAGTYGYTF
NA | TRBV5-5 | CASSPDWNNQPQHF
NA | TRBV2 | CASSRQDIISPLHF
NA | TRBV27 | CASSLDSSIRSYEQYF
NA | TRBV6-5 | CASSYRGPGNTIYF
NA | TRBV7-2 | CASSLLNSQETQYF
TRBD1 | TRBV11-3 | CASSLTGDSPLHF
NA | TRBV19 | CASSIGPPSTDTEAFF
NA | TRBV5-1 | CASSLVDDTQYF
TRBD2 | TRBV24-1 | CATSDSGGRPLGTDTQYF
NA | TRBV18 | CASSPNGGIGEKLFF
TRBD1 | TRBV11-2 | CASSTTGGASTEAFF
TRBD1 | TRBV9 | CASSGGTVDTEAFF
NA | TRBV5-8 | CASSLRGSSTDTQYF
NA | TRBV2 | CASSQGDSTGELFF
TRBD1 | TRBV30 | CAWRRTGSDQPQHF
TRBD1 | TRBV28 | CASSHMDRGETQYF
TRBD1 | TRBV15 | CATSRDGTGQGNTIYF
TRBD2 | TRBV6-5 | CASSTGLARTDTQYF
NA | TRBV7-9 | CASSSGAASYNEQFF
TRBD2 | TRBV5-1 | CASSLAGGAGSYNEQFF
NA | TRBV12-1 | CASRELAGGTGELFF
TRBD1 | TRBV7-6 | CASSLTTGVRTDTQYF
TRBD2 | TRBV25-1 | CASSDRDGGTKNIQYF
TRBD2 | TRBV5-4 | CASSSRGGLSYNEQFF
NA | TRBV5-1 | CASSPTGESYNEQFF
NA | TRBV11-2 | CASYGGEKLFF
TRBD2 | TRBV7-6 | CASSHRLRGGGARDTQYF
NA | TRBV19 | CASSIARGVNTEAFF
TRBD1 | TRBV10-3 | CAIRPSDRGRVEAFF
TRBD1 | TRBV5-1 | CASSSGQGAVGTEAFF